This T cell receptor (beta chain) was captured in a study of Ad26.COV2.S vaccination and SARS-CoV-2 variants. The overall study: In the study, Ad26.COV2.S was injected intramuscularly once, or twice 56 days apart. Whole-study findings and limits: Those who received the vaccine showed greater spike-specific TCR breadth than those given placebo. Substantial post-vaccination breadth of spike-specific CD8+ and CD4+ T cell responses was reported.

Sample treatment: around 19 received Ad26.COV2.S at low or high dose, single or two shots; about 5 received placebo; per-sample allocation not given. The samples date from day 63 after the first vaccine or placebo injection. Assay used: immunoSEQ multiplex PCR; TCRdb lists only in-frame clones, some missing. The sample lists about half a million clones; about 89% were seen once. V was shortened by 1 base and J by 8 bases, with 14 bases between the two germline ends. The V gene's germline CDR1 is LGHNA and CDR2 YSLEER. The CDR3 is made up of 15 amino acids. Regarding this clone: Its antigen remains unknown.

Sequences were derived from peripheral blood, sampled in a trial of Ad26.COV2.S vaccine versus placebo. This clonotype was sampled from a person aged 18-60 years who received the Ad26.COV2.S COVID-19 vaccine or a placebo. The chain combines TRBV4-3 with TRBJ1-4; maybe TRBD1 (6 bases). The CDR3, as DNA: TGCGCCAGCAGCCAAGTGGGGGCGCGAGGGGAAAAACTGTTTTTT. The encoded protein is CASSQVGARGEKLFF.